Following are 31 T cell receptor beta chains from one sample sequenced in a study of blood T cells in healthy people across ages. Combining a sample-barcoded 5' primer with a J-beta primer mix, a second PCR ran for roughly 6 to 12 cycles. Each CDR3 protein is one row after TCRdb ran MiXCR on the 5' RACE reads. The data contain about 830,000 distinct CDR3 sequences, nearly 60% of them seen just once; the ten biggest clones take up about 20%. Sample: blood. The receptors originated from a man aged 30 to 45 in good health.

This chain links TRBV29-1 with TRBJ1-2; D might be TRBD1 (6 bases). The CDR3 sequence is 14 residues long. The V end was cut by 4 bases, the J end by 1 base, with 13 bases between. CDR1 SQVTM and CDR2 ANQGSEA come from the germline V gene. The CDR3 region is CSVAPGALNYGYTF. DNA of the CDR3: TGCAGCGTTGCTCCAGGGGCCCTTAACTATGGCTACACCTTC.

V gene TRBV7-2 combines with J gene TRBJ1-1; D is undetermined. The V end was cut by 2 bases, the J end by 1 base, with 11 bases between. The CDR3 runs to 15 residues. Germline V gives CDR1 SGHTA, CDR2 FQGNSA. The CDR3 spells CASSLSGQQNTEAFF. The CDR3 bases are TGTGCCAGCAGCTTAAGCGGGCAGCAGAACACTGAAGCTTTCTTT.

V gene TRBV28 combines with J gene TRBJ2-3; tentatively, D is TRBD2 (5 bases). V lost 3 bases to trimming and J lost 3 bases, with 13 bases between them. The CDR3 extends over 15 amino acids. Germline V lookup: CDR1 MDHEN, CDR2 SYDVKM. CDR3 nucleotide sequence: TGTGCCAGCAGTTTGTCGTGGGAGAGGACAGATACGCAGTATTTT. The encoded protein is CASSLSWERTDTQYF.

The chain links TRBV7-9 to TRBJ2-7, with a weak D call TRBD1 (5 bases). Germline-derived CDR1 and CDR2 are SEHNR and FQNEAQ (reference sequence). CDR3 length: 14 amino acids. The V end was cut by 5 bases, the J end by 2 bases, with 13 bases between. The CDR3 coding sequence is TGTGCCAGCAGCCTCCTGACAGAAACCTACGAGCAGTACTTC. It codes for CASSLLTETYEQYF.

This clonotype was counted a few times. The chain has TRBV6-5 and TRBJ2-7; 7 bases map to TRBD1. The CDR3 length is 14 residues. Per the germline V gene, CDR1 is MNHEY and CDR2 is SVGAGI. V dropped 7 bases and J dropped 2; count of bases not matched to a gene: 8. The CDR3 sequence is CASTSGTEAYEQYF. The DNA of the CDR3 is TGTGCCAGCACCTCCGGGACAGAGGCCTACGAGCAGTACTTC.

This clonotype was detected only a few times. The chain joins TRBV12-3 or TRBV12-4 to TRBJ1-1; 8 nucleotides agree with TRBD1. J gave up 3 bases and V 6 bases, and 6 bases lay outside the gene matches. CDR3 size: 14 residues. DNA of the CDR3: TGTGCCAGCAGCTACAGGGGGATGGACACTGAAGCTTTCTTT. It specifies CASSYRGMDTEAFF.

The chain uses TRBV10-2 and TRBJ2-5; D is unclear. V shed 0 bases and J shed 4 bases, with 9 bases lying between them. Looked up from germline, CDR1 is WSHSY and CDR2 is SAAADI. CDR3 size: 14 residues. CDR3 region: CASSESNKGETQYF. The CDR3 nucleotides read TGCGCCAGCAGTGAGTCCAACAAGGGAGAGACCCAGTACTTC.

The rearrangement links TRBV29-1 to TRBJ1-6; 7 bases line up with TRBD1. The trim removed 4 bases at V and 9 bases at J, leaving 6 bases unmatched. The germline gives CDR1 SQVTM, CDR2 ANQGSEA. This CDR3 region has 13 residues. CDR3 protein: CSVGQGSGSPLHF. In nucleotides, the CDR3 is TGCAGCGTTGGACAGGGAAGCGGTTCACCCCTCCACTTT.

The chain is built from TRBV6-6 and TRBJ2-3; D is unclear. Germline V gives CDR1 MNHNY, CDR2 SVGAGI (reference sequence). The CDR3 consists of 11 residues. Trimming left V 6 bases short and J 5 bases short, with 6 bases between. The CDR3, as DNA: TGTGCCAGCAGGGCTCTAGATACGCAGTATTTT. The encoded protein is CASRALDTQYF.

This clonotype has a single count. J is TRBJ2-5 and V is TRBV6-1; D call uncertain. The J call may be wrong; the DNA end is better matched by TRBJ2-7. This CDR3 spans 13 amino acids. The germline gives CDR1 MNHNS, CDR2 SASEGT. DNA for the CDR3: TGTGCCATTACGGACGGACCCACCTACGAGCAGTACTTC. Its translation is CAITDGPTYEQYF.

This chain's CDR3 is CASSRQTSEVAQYF. The CDR3, as DNA: TGCGCCAGCAGCCGCCAAACATCGGAGGTGGCCCAGTACTTC. This chain links TRBV4-1 with TRBJ2-5; D is possibly TRBD2 (5 bases). The CDR3 consists of 14 residues. CDR1 and CDR2 (germline): MGHRA, YSYEKL. V was shortened by 4 bases and J by 9 bases, with 18 bases between the two germline ends.

This clonotype was recorded a few times. The chain uses TRBV6-6 and TRBJ2-7, with D possibly matching TRBD1 (6 bases). The CDR3 spans 14 residues. CDR1 is MNHNY and CDR2 is SVGAGI in the germline V gene (reference sequence). Between the trimmed V and J ends, which lost 4 bases and 2 bases, there was a span of 12 bases. The CDR3 region is CASSSPGHPYEQYF. CDR3 nucleotides: TGTGCCAGCAGTTCCCCGGGACACCCCTACGAGCAGTACTTC.

The V gene is TRBV18, the J gene TRBJ2-7; D uncertain. The CDR3 extends over 11 amino acids. The germline CDR1 and CDR2 sequences are KGHSH and LQKENI. Trimming pared 2 bases from V and 6 bases from J, leaving 5 bases between. CDR3 residues: CASSPNSEQYF. The CDR3 DNA reads as TGTGCCAGCTCACCAAACAGCGAGCAGTACTTC.

The chain links TRBV20-1 to TRBJ2-1, with D perhaps matching TRBD1 (6 bases). The CDR3 length is 15 residues. Trimming took off 3 bases at V and 2 bases at J, with 14 bases between the two ends. From germline, CDR1 is DFQATT and CDR2 SNEGSKA (reference sequence). CDR3 in DNA: TGCAGTGCTAGTCCTAGGCAGGGGCCCTACAATGAGCAGTTCTTC. It yields the protein CSASPRQGPYNEQFF.

The chain employs TRBV9 and TRBJ1-1, with a possible D match to TRBD1 (6 bases). Germline V gene data show CDR1 as SGDLS and CDR2 as YYNGEE. The V gene lost 2 bases and the J gene lost 10 bases, with 15 bases spanning the gap. This CDR3 is built from 13 residues. The CDR3 nucleotides are TGTGCCAGCAGCGTCCCCCCGGGACACGGAGCTTTCTTT. Translating gives CASSVPPGHGAFF.

The genes are TRBV7-9 and TRBJ2-3; 9 bases align to TRBD1. This CDR3 contains 15 residues. Unmatched junction bases numbered 9, after V lost 4 bases and J lost 7 bases. CDR1 is SEHNR, CDR2 FQNEAQ, per germline (reference sequence). CDR3 sequence (DNA): TGTGCCAGCAGCTCTAAGGGACAGGGCCAAAATACGCAGTATTTT. Amino acid sequence: CASSSKGQGQNTQYF.

The J gene is TRBJ2-3, the V gene TRBV12-3 or TRBV12-4; TRBD1 matches 7 bases. This CDR3 spans 15 amino acids. The V segment lost 6 bases and the J segment 2 bases; nucleotides outside the gene matches: 8. CDR3 DNA sequence: TGTGCCAGCAGCCCCCGGGACAGACCCACAGATACGCAGTATTTT. This gives the protein CASSPRDRPTDTQYF.

This clonotype was found once. The chain carries TRBV20-1 and TRBJ1-5; D may be TRBD1 (5 bases). The V gene's germline CDR1 is DFQATT and CDR2 SNEGSKA (reference sequence). Trimming shortened V by 5 bases and J by 5 bases, and 16 bases separated the two germline ends. The CDR3 sequence is 14 residues long. In DNA form, the CDR3 reads TGCAGTGCTCGGGAGAGGGGTGGGGATCAGCCCCAGCATTTT. Its protein product is CSARERGGDQPQHF.

The V and J genes are TRBV25-1 and TRBJ2-7; 9 bases match TRBD2. The CDR3 extends over 17 amino acids. J lost 4 bases, V lost 7 bases, and 17 bases had no gene match. Germline assignment: CDR1 MGHDK and CDR2 SYGVNS. In DNA, the CDR3 is TGTGCCAGCACGGGTAGCGGGGGCCTCCCGTCCTTGTACGAGCAGTACTTC. It translates to CASTGSGGLPSLYEQYF.

The genes are TRBV3-1 and TRBJ2-1; maybe TRBD2 (7 bases). V was cut by 7 bases and J by 0 bases, with 16 bases left in between. From germline, CDR1 is LGHDT and CDR2 YNNKEL (reference sequence). The CDR3 is made up of 16 amino acids. CDR3 sequence: CASTPGGGRSYNEQFF. The CDR3 nucleotides read TGTGCCAGCACCCCGGGCGGGGGCCGCTCCTACAATGAGCAGTTCTTC.

The chain uses TRBV6-4 and TRBJ2-3; 14 bases map to TRBD2. The J segment lost 12 bases and the V segment lost 4 bases, leaving 9 bases of the junction unmatched. This CDR3 comprises 15 residues. Per germline, CDR1 MRHNA and CDR2 SNTAGT. CDR3 in amino acids: CASSVGTSGGPPQYF. CDR3 coding DNA: TGTGCCAGCAGTGTCGGGACTAGCGGGGGTCCGCCACAGTATTTT.

V usage is TRBV10-3 and J usage is TRBJ2-5; D remains ambiguous. CDR1 and CDR2 from the germline V gene are ENHRY and SYGVKD. V was clipped by 5 bases and J by 3 bases, with 10 bases between them. The CDR3 is made up of 13 amino acids. DNA for the CDR3: TGTGCCATCAGTTTTGACGATAAAGAGACCCAGTACTTC. It is translated as CAISFDDKETQYF.

This chain uses TRBV7-2 with TRBJ2-5; D is undetermined. CDR1 is SGHTA and CDR2 is FQGNSA in the germline V gene. The CDR3 length is 14 residues. V was shortened by 1 base and J by 6 bases, with 12 bases between the two germline ends. The CDR3 coding sequence is TGTGCCAGCAGCTTAGAAACTGCAATGCAGACCCAGTACTTC. This codes for CASSLETAMQTQYF.

This clonotype has ten or more counts. The chain uses TRBV30 and TRBJ2-1; D is perhaps TRBD2 (7 bases). The CDR3 runs to 15 residues. The V gene's germline CDR1 is GTSNPN and CDR2 SVGIG (reference sequence). V was trimmed by 2 bases and J by 8 bases, leaving 19 bases between them. CDR3 in amino acids: CAWSRGGAGKDEQFF. CDR3 nucleotide sequence: TGTGCCTGGAGTCGAGGGGGGGCCGGTAAAGATGAGCAGTTCTTC.

V and J are TRBV5-5 and TRBJ2-7; a weak D match, TRBD1 (6 bases). The J call could be wrong; TRBJ2-5 is a better fit for the DNA end. Looked up from germline, CDR1 is SGHKS and CDR2 is YYEKEE (reference sequence). CDR3 size: 14 residues. The CDR3: CASSSVRDMETQYF. CDR3 bases: TGTGCCAGCAGCTCGGTGAGGGACATGGAGACCCAGTACTTC.

The gene calls are TRBV29-1 and TRBJ2-5, with 9 positions matching TRBD2. The CDR3 contains 15 residues. The junction had 7 bases not matched to a gene; V was cut back by 3 bases and J by 2 bases. Germline V lookup: CDR1 SQVTM, CDR2 ANQGSEA. The CDR3 DNA reads TGCAGCGTTGATCGGGCTAGCGGGGTTCAAGAGACCCAGTACTTC. Protein: CSVDRASGVQETQYF.

V and J are TRBV7-8 and TRBJ2-3, with D hard to call. The CDR3 spans 15 residues. The V end lost 4 bases, the J end lost 4 bases, and 15 bases lay between the germline ends. Germline CDR1 SGHVS, CDR2 FQNEAQ. Here the CDR3 DNA reads TGTGCCAGCAGCTCGCTGGGGTCCGGAGCAGATACGCAGTATTTT. Residues: CASSSLGSGADTQYF.

V usage is TRBV7-2 and J usage is TRBJ2-1; maybe TRBD2 (6 bases). Germline CDR1 SGHTA, CDR2 FQGNSA. Trimming cost V 0 bases and J 4 bases, with 10 bases left between them. There are 15 residues in the CDR3. In DNA, the CDR3 is TGTGCCAGCAGCTTAGCCGACGGGGGTTACAATGAGCAGTTCTTC. It translates to CASSLADGGYNEQFF.

V gene TRBV11-2 combines with J gene TRBJ2-4; no firm D call. The end of the DNA aligns better with TRBJ2-7, so the J call may be wrong. The germline gives CDR1 SGHAT, CDR2 FQNNGV. The CDR3 has 16 residues. CDR3 region: CASSLGSGRRTYEQYF. The CDR3 DNA is TGTGCCAGCAGCTTAGGATCCGGACGCCGAACCTACGAGCAGTACTTC.

This clonotype was picked up many times. This rearrangement joins TRBV5-1 to TRBJ2-1; D may be TRBD2 (6 bases). The CDR3 loop spans 15 amino acids. Germline CDR1 is SGHRS and CDR2 is YFSETQ. Trimming pared 4 bases from V and 0 bases from J, leaving 11 bases between. The CDR3 sequence is CASSPGTLSYNEQFF. The DNA of the CDR3 is TGCGCCAGCAGCCCCGGGACTCTCTCCTACAATGAGCAGTTCTTC.

The rearrangement joins TRBV7-2 to TRBJ2-1; TRBD1 matches at 7 bases. V was clipped by 5 bases and J by 1 base; unmatched bases: 8. CDR1 SGHTA and CDR2 FQGNSA come from the germline V gene. This CDR3 comprises 16 residues. In DNA, the CDR3 is TGTGCCAGCAGCGCCCGACAGGGCAAATCCTACAATGAGCAGTTCTTC. Translation: CASSARQGKSYNEQFF.